The sequence of this T cell receptor beta chain was determined in a study of human T cells and chemical hapten exposure. Findings and caveats of the study: The donor cohort had alopecia, so its immune response may not match that of healthy people.

The time point denotes: patch test 1, 2 weeks after DPC sensitization. The treatment denotes: therapeutic diphenylcyclopropenone sensitization with weekly scalp DPC. Unique molecular identifiers were linked by the library to individual cDNA molecules. TCRdb fed the RACE reads into MiXCR, producing one record per CDR3 protein. This table holds around 380,000 distinct CDR3 sequences, about 4.4% found once. Germline V gene sequence: CDR1 SGDLS, CDR2 YYNGEE. V was pared by 2 bases and J by 0 bases, with 8 bases of the junction left unmatched. The CDR3 spans 16 residues. On this clonotype itself: Its specificity is unknown.

Sample: whole blood, taken in connection with sensitization to the hapten diphenylcyclopropenone (DPC). The chain links TRBV9 to TRBJ2-7; TRBD1 matches 7 bases. The sequence was obtained from a woman aged 50 to 60 with alopecia areata. Some clones in this sample may be carry-over from other donors' samples. As DNA, the CDR3 is TGTGCCAGCAGCGTTCACGAGGACAGGCCCTCCTACGAGCAGTACTTC. Its translation is CASSVHEDRPSYEQYF.